The 13 T cell receptor beta chains presented below share a single source sample, sequenced in a study of T cells in localized non-small cell lung cancer. Generated by immunoSEQ multiplex PCR, the TCRdb table keeps only in-frame clones and is missing some. The sample lists roughly 40,000 clones; about 87% were seen once. Sequenced here: peripheral blood, sampled before any cancer treatment. The receptor set was obtained from a man aged 18 to 50 with stage I lung adenocarcinoma.

The rearrangement uses TRBV5-1 and TRBJ2-5; 11 nucleotides line up with TRBD1. Trimming took 4 bases from V and 4 from J; bases not matched to a gene: 6. The CDR3 has 15 residues. Germline CDR1 and CDR2: SGHRS and YFSETQ. Here the CDR3 reads CASSPGQGAAETQYF. CDR3 DNA: TGCGCCAGCAGCCCTGGACAGGGGGCCGCAGAGACCCAGTACTTC. The complete variable domain, with remaining parts taken from reference TRBV5-1 and TRBJ2-5, reads KAGVTQTPRYLIKTRGQQVTLSCSPISGHRSVSWYQQTPGQGLQFLFEYFSETQRNKGNFPGRFSGRQFSNSRSEMNVSTLELGDSALYLCASSPGQGAAETQYFGPGTRLLVL.

This clone was observed a few times. The chain has TRBV2 and TRBJ2-3; possible D gene TRBD2, 5 bases. The CDR3 spans 14 residues. V was trimmed by 8 bases and J by 4 bases, leaving 16 bases between them. Germline V lookup: CDR1 SNHLY, CDR2 FYNNEI. The CDR3 loop is CASGPLRGADTQYF. The DNA for the CDR3 is TGTGCCAGCGGCCCCTTACGGGGTGCAGATACGCAGTATTTT.

CDR3 DNA sequence: TGTGCCAGCAGAATTGGGACAGGGGTTTCACCCCTCCACTTT. It encodes CASRIGTGVSPLHF. The chain recombines TRBV6-5 with TRBJ1-6; 10 bases align to TRBD1. Trimming removed 6 bases from V and 9 bases from J; junction bases left unmatched: 5. CDR1 is MNHEY, CDR2 SVGAGI, per germline. CDR3 length: 14 residues.

The chain uses TRBV7-8 and TRBJ1-5, with D possibly being TRBD1 (5 bases). Germline V gene data show CDR1 as SGHVS and CDR2 as FQNEAQ. The CDR3 runs 20 residues. V shed 1 base and J shed 0 bases, with 22 bases lying between them. DNA for the CDR3: TGTGCCAGCAGCTTAGGGTTTGCAGCGACTGGGGGGAATAGCAATCAGCCCCAGCATTTT. Translated: CASSLGFAATGGNSNQPQHF.

The chain employs TRBV19 and TRBJ1-5, with 8 bases that match TRBD1. The CDR3 totals 14 residues. Germline values: CDR1 LNHDA, CDR2 SQIVND (reference sequence). V lost 3 bases, J lost 6 bases, and 4 bases stayed unmatched. The CDR3 DNA reads TGTGCCAGTAGTATTCCAGGGGGCGGTCAGCCCCAGCATTTT. This gives the protein CASSIPGGGQPQHF.

The chain uses TRBV7-9 and TRBJ1-4, with 9 bases aligning to TRBD1. V dropped 5 bases and J dropped 5; count of bases not matched to a gene: 3. From germline, CDR1 is SEHNR and CDR2 FQNEAQ (reference sequence). CDR3 size: 14 residues. The CDR3, as DNA: TGTGCCAGCAGCGAAGGACAGGGGAATGAAAAACTGTTTTTT. It is translated as CASSEGQGNEKLFF.

CDR3 sequence reads: CASRPFDRSYGYTF. DNA of the CDR3: TGTGCCAGCAGACCATTCGACAGGTCTTATGGCTACACCTTC. The gene calls are TRBV27 and TRBJ1-2; tentatively, D is TRBD1 (6 bases). V was shortened by 6 bases and J by 5 bases, with 16 bases between the two germline ends. Germline V gives CDR1 MNHEY, CDR2 SMNVEV (reference sequence). This CDR3 is 14 amino acids long.

The sample holds a few counts of this clone. A read error may account for a junction end that differs from germline. The chain is built from TRBV9 and TRBJ2-1, with D maybe TRBD1 (6 bases). From germline, CDR1 is SGDLS and CDR2 YYNGEE. The length of the CDR3 is 15 residues. Here the CDR3 reads CASSVGEGRGREQFF. DNA of the CDR3: TGTGCCAGCAGTGTAGGAGAGGGCAGGGGTCGCGAGCAGTTCTTC.

This chain connects TRBV11-2 to TRBJ1-3; 7 nucleotides agree with TRBD1. The CDR3 extends over 16 amino acids. Germline-derived CDR1 and CDR2 are SGHAT and FQNNGV. V trimming: 4 bases; J trimming: 1 base; junction bases outside the gene matches: 7. The DNA of the CDR3 is TGTGCCAGCAGCTCCCTGACAGGGTGGTCTGGAAACACCATATATTTT. Its protein product is CASSSLTGWSGNTIYF.

The CDR3 nucleotides read TGTGCCAGTTCACTAGCGGGGGGGCAGGAGACCCAGTACTTC. Residues: CASSLAGGQETQYF. The chain uses TRBV7-2 and TRBJ2-5, with 13 bases aligning to TRBD2. This CDR3 has 14 amino acids. V shed 9 bases, J shed 5 bases, and the junction held 6 bases outside the gene matches. Germline V gene sequence: CDR1 SGHTA, CDR2 FQGNSA.

J is TRBJ1-4 and V is TRBV6-1; 9 bases match TRBD1. J gave up 5 bases and V 6 bases, and 1 base lay outside the gene matches. This CDR3 spans 13 amino acids. CDR1 is MNHNS, CDR2 SASEGT, per germline. CDR3 residues: CASRTGGNEKLFF. In nucleotides, the CDR3 is TGTGCCAGCAGGACAGGGGGAAATGAAAAACTGTTTTTT.

The gene calls are TRBV7-9 and TRBJ2-2; D remains ambiguous. Between the trimmed V and J ends, which lost 5 bases and 4 bases, there was a span of 8 bases. The CDR3 consists of 13 residues. Germline V gives CDR1 SEHNR, CDR2 FQNEAQ (reference sequence). As DNA, the CDR3 is TGTGCCAGCAGCCTACCGCCCACCGGGGAGCTGTTTTTT. This gives the protein CASSLPPTGELFF.

Points on this clone: The junction departs from the called germline gene at one end, perhaps through a read error. CDR3 protein: CSVGYQIQNIEAFF. CDR3 nucleotides: TGCAGCGTTGGGTATCAGATTCAGAACATTGAAGCTTTCTTT. The V call is TRBV29-1, the J call TRBJ1-1; D not resolved. The CDR3 length is 14 residues. Germline V lookup: CDR1 SQVTM, CDR2 ANQGSEA.